What follows is one T cell receptor beta chain and its context. Its antigen is undetermined. The data are from a study of PD-1 blockade in classical Hodgkin lymphoma. Study-wide background: The patients were dosed with nivolumab 3 mg/kg, infused intravenously every 2 weeks. Study conclusions and caveats: It was reported that newly diagnosed patients had less baseline TCR diversity than healthy donors.

The repertoire was sequenced with immunoSEQ multiplex PCR; TCRdb's copy has only in-frame clones and lacks some. The table has tens of thousands of clones, approximately 83% seen once. Germline V gene data show CDR1 as LGHNA and CDR2 as YSLEER. V dropped 0 bases and J dropped 7; count of bases not matched to a gene: 6. The CDR3 has 15 amino acids. Every patient was affected by relapse after autologous stem cell transplantation, while exposure to brentuximab vedotin was not uniform. With magnetic negative selection, CD4+ T cells were purified from PBMCs that had been thawed. Progressive disease, partial response or complete response was each patient's best response.

The V gene is TRBV4-3, the J gene TRBJ2-1; 7 bases are shared with TRBD2. The material sequenced was CD4+ T cells from blood, taken at baseline. The clonotype comes from a human donor with classical Hodgkin lymphoma. The CDR3 nucleotides are TGCGCCAGCAGCCAAGATTGGAGGACTAGAAATGAGCAGTTCTTC. Translation gives CASSQDWRTRNEQFF.